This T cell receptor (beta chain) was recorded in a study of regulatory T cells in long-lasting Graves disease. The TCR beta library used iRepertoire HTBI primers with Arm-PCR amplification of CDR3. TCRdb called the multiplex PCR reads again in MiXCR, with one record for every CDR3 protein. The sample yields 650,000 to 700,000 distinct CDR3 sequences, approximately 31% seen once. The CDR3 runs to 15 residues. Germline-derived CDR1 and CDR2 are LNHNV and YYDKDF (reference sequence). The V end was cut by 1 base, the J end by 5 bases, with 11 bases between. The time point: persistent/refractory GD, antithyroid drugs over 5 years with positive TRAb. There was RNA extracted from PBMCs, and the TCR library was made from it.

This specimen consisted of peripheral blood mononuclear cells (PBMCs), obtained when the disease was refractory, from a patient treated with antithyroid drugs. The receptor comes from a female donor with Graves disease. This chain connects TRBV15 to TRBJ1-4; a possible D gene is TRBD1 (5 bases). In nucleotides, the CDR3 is TGTGCCACCAGCAGAGGGGACCGGGGGAATGAAAAACTGTTTTTT. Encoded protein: CATSRGDRGNEKLFF.